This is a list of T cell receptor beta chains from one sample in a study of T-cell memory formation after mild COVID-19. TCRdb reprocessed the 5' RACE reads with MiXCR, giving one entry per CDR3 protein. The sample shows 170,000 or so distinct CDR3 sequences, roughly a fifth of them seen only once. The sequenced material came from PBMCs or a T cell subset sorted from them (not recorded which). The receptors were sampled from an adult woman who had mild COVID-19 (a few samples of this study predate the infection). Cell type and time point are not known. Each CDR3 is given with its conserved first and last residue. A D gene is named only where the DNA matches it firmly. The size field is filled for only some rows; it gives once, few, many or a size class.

CDR3 protein: CASSQVQVHYEQYF
CDR3 DNA: TGTGCCAGCAGCCAAGTTCAGGTTCACTACGAGCAGTACTTC
clone size: .
V gene: TRBV4-2
D gene: .
J gene: TRBJ2-7

CDR3 protein: CASSTGTGAIGGANVLTF
CDR3 DNA: TGCGCCAGCAGCACCGGGACAGGGGCGATCGGGGGGGCCAACGTCCTGACTTTC
clone size: .
V gene: TRBV5-1
D gene: TRBD1
J gene: TRBJ2-6

CDR3 protein: CASSLASSDYNEQFF
CDR3 DNA: TGCGCCAGCAGCTTGGCGTCTAGCGACTACAATGAGCAGTTCTTC
clone size: few
V gene: TRBV5-1
D gene: .
J gene: TRBJ2-1

CDR3 protein: CAISSTGFYGYTF
CDR3 DNA: TGTGCCATCAGCTCGACAGGATTCTATGGCTACACCTTC
clone size: .
V gene: TRBV7-9
D gene: .
J gene: TRBJ1-2

CDR3 protein: CASSFIVGANEQFF
CDR3 DNA: TGTGCCAGCAGTTTCATTGTTGGGGCCAATGAGCAGTTCTTC
clone size: .
V gene: TRBV12-3/TRBV12-4
D gene: .
J gene: TRBJ2-1

CDR3 protein: CASSESSPGTRTYNEQFF
CDR3 DNA: TGTGCCAGCAGTGAATCCTCCCCCGGGACTAGGACCTACAATGAGCAGTTCTTC
clone size: .
V gene: TRBV2
D gene: TRBD2
J gene: TRBJ2-1

CDR3 protein: CASTHGLAYEQYF
CDR3 DNA: TGTGCCAGCACCCACGGGCTCGCCTACGAGCAGTACTTC
clone size: few
V gene: TRBV12-3/TRBV12-4
D gene: .
J gene: TRBJ2-7

CDR3 protein: CASSLGGTSAPSYNEQFF
CDR3 DNA: TGTGCCAGCAGCTTAGGTGGGACTAGCGCCCCCTCCTACAATGAGCAGTTCTTC
clone size: few
V gene: TRBV11-2
D gene: TRBD2
J gene: TRBJ2-1

CDR3 protein: CASSYGARGELFF
CDR3 DNA: TGTGCCAGCAGTTACGGGGCGAGGGGAGAACTGTTTTTT
clone size: few
V gene: TRBV6-5
D gene: .
J gene: TRBJ1-4

CDR3 protein: CSATTGYGTEAFF
CDR3 DNA: TGCAGTGCCACGACAGGTTACGGGACTGAAGCTTTCTTT
clone size: few
V gene: TRBV20-1
D gene: .
J gene: TRBJ1-1